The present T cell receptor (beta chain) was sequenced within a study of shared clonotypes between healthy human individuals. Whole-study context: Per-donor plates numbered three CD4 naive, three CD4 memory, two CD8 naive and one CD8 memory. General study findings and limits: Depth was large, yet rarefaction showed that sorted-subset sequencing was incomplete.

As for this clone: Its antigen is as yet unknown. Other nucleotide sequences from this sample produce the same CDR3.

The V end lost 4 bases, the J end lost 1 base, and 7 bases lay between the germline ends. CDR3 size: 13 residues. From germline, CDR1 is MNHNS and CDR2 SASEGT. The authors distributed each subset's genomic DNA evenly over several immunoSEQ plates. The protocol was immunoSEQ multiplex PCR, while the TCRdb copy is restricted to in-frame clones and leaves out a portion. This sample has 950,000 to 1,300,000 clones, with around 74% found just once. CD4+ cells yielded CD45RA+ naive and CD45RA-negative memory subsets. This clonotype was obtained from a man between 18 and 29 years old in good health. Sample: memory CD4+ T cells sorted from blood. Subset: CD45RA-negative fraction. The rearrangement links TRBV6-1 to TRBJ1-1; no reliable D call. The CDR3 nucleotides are TGTGCCAGCAGTGCTCGGGGGAACACTGAAGCTTTCTTT. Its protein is CASSARGNTEAFF.